The next 26 T cell receptor beta chains were all read from a single sample in a study of prognosis after radiotherapy for stage I lung cancer. The authors amplified TCR beta CDR3 from genomic DNA using two-round multiplex PCR. It was primers specific to each TRBV and TRBJ gene that first-round PCR used. TCRdb analysed the multiplex PCR reads with MiXCR anew, one entry per CDR3 protein. The sample gives nearly 35,000 distinct CDR3 sequences, under 35% of which show up once; around 17% is in the top ten. Sequences were derived from PBMCs, sampled before or after stereotactic body radiation therapy (not recorded which). These receptors all come from a donor over 45 with non-small cell lung cancer.

The rearrangement joins TRBV20-1 to TRBJ2-2; 7 nucleotides match TRBD1. This CDR3 is 15 amino acids long. Germline trimming cut 1 base from V and 0 bases from J; bases unmatched to any gene: 2. Germline assignment: CDR1 DFQATT and CDR2 SNEGSKA (reference sequence). CDR3 region: CSARAGTANTGELFF. The CDR3 DNA reads as TGCAGTGCTAGAGCCGGGACAGCGAACACCGGGGAGCTGTTTTTT.

This clonotype was recorded many times. The chain links TRBV24-1 to TRBJ2-2, with D hard to call. Germline CDR1 and CDR2: KGHDR and SFDVKD. The V end was cut by 6 bases, the J end by 7 bases, with 8 bases between. The CDR3 runs to 12 residues. The CDR3 DNA reads TGTGCCACCAGTAATCTGGGCGGGGAGCTGTTTTTT. It codes for CATSNLGGELFF.

The chain has TRBV20-1 and TRBJ1-2, with D unclear. From germline, CDR1 is DFQATT and CDR2 SNEGSKA (reference sequence). CDR3 length equals 13 residues. V was pared by 5 bases and J by 5 bases, with 15 bases between. The CDR3 bases are TGCAGTGCTGTCCTACCGGGATCTTATGGCTACACCTTC. This sequence encodes CSAVLPGSYGYTF.

This clonotype was detected ten times or more. The chain recombines TRBV9 with TRBJ2-5, with 11 positions matching TRBD1. J was trimmed by 4 bases and V by 0 bases; bases with no gene match: 2. The germline CDR1 and CDR2 sequences are SGDLS and YYNGEE. The CDR3 runs 15 residues. CDR3 in DNA: TGTGCCAGCAGCGTAGAAGGACAGGGGGCAGAGACCCAGTACTTC. This encodes CASSVEGQGAETQYF.

For this clonotype: Germline and junction disagree at one end, which may indicate a read error. V gene TRBV29-1 combines with J gene TRBJ1-1; maybe TRBD1 (5 bases). The CDR3 extends over 13 amino acids. CDR1 SQVTM and CDR2 ANQGSEA come from the germline V gene. The CDR3 region has the DNA TGCAGCGTCCGGGGACTGACGAACACTGAATCTTTCTTT. Protein: CSVRGLTNTESFF.

This chain connects TRBV7-9 to TRBJ1-3; D call uncertain. Germline lookup yields CDR1 SEHNR and CDR2 FQNEAQ (reference sequence). The CDR3 covers 14 residues. V lost 7 bases and J lost 4, with 14 bases in between. The CDR3 coding sequence is TGTGCCAGCATCTCAGAGAATCAAGGAAACACCATATATTTT. It encodes CASISENQGNTIYF.

Concerning this clonotype: The CDR3 does not end in the conserved phenylalanine or tryptophan, so this is likely a read error. The chain links TRBV30 to TRBJ1-3; D unclear. With 0 bases removed from V and 0 bases from J, the gap between germline ends came to 6 bases. There are 14 residues in the CDR3. Germline values: CDR1 GTSNPN, CDR2 SVGIG (reference sequence). CDR3 sequence reads: CAWSVQPSGNTIYL. CDR3 nucleotides: TGTGCCTGGAGTGTACAGCCCTCTGGAAACACCATATATCTT.

About this clonotype itself: Sequence at one end of the junction differs from germline and may be a read error. This sequence joins TRBV2 and TRBJ2-3; no definite D call. CDR3 length: 12 residues. From germline, CDR1 is SNHLY and CDR2 FYNNEI. The CDR3 sequence: CASSSGTDTRYF. As DNA, the CDR3 is TGTGCCAGCAGTTCTGGCACAGATACGCGGTATTTT.

This clonotype was found many times. J is TRBJ2-1 and V is TRBV11-1; the match to TRBD2 covers 12 bases. The trim removed 4 bases at V and 5 bases at J, leaving 3 bases unmatched. CDR1 and CDR2 from the germline V gene are SGHAT and FQDESV (reference sequence). The CDR3 covers 15 residues. CDR3 nucleotide sequence: TGTGCCAGCAGCTATCTAGCGGGGGGGCACAATGAGCAGTTCTTC. It encodes CASSYLAGGHNEQFF. Drawing the rest from reference TRBV11-1 and TRBJ2-1, the complete variable domain is EAEVAQSPRYKITEKSQAVAFWCDPISGHATLYWYRQILGQGPELLVQFQDESVVDDSQLPKDRFSAERLKGVDSTLKIQPAELGDSAMYLCASSYLAGGHNEQFFGPGTRLTVL.

Comments on this clonotype: One base away lies a much larger clone, so this may be a sequencing read error. The V and J genes are TRBV29-1 and TRBJ2-5; the D gene is possibly TRBD2 (6 bases). The CDR3 loop spans 12 amino acids. The V gene's germline CDR1 is SQVTM and CDR2 ANQGSEA. Here the CDR3 reads CSVTLSGEAQHF. The CDR3 bases are TGCAGCGTTACATTATCGGGGGAGGCCCAGCACTTC.

This clonotype was detected only a few times. This chain's CDR3 is CASMTGGSYEQYF. DNA of the CDR3: TGTGCCAGTATGACAGGGGGCTCCTACGAGCAGTACTTC. This chain joins TRBV6-1 and TRBJ2-7; 9 bases match TRBD1. Germline CDR1 MNHNS, CDR2 SASEGT. The CDR3 loop spans 13 amino acids. V was pared by 9 bases and J by 0 bases, with 3 bases of the junction left unmatched.

This clonotype has a count of ten or more. V and J are TRBV20-1 and TRBJ2-5; unclear D gene. There are 12 residues in the CDR3. V lost 5 bases and J lost 5, with 12 bases in between. In germline, CDR1 is DFQATT, CDR2 SNEGSKA (reference sequence). The CDR3 loop reads CSAEPNGETQYF. In nucleotides, the CDR3 is TGCAGTGCTGAACCGAATGGGGAGACCCAGTACTTC.

Concerning this clonotype: Just one base apart from a much larger clone, this may be a read error. The chain couples TRBV19 to TRBJ1-1; D gene uncertain. V lost 7 bases and J lost 1, with 16 bases in between. CDR1 is LNHDA, CDR2 SQIVND, per germline (reference sequence). CDR3 length equals 15 residues. CDR3 DNA: TGTGCCAGTACCTCCCAGTGCGAGGGGAACACTGAAGCTTTCTTT. Its protein product is CASTSQCEGNTEAFF.

This clonotype was counted many times. The V gene is TRBV7-9, the J gene TRBJ2-1; TRBD2 matches 7 bases. The CDR3 has 18 amino acids. Germline V lookup: CDR1 SEHNR, CDR2 FQNEAQ (reference sequence). V lost 5 bases and J lost 4; bases outside the gene matches: 17. The CDR3 coding sequence is TGTGCCAGCAGCCTAAAACGGGGTCGGGGACTATTTTACAATGAGCAGTTCTTC. This sequence encodes CASSLKRGRGLFYNEQFF. Supplemented by reference TRBV7-9 and TRBJ2-1, the full variable domain reads DTGVSQNPRHKITKRGQNVTFRCDPISEHNRLYWYRQTLGQGPEFLTYFQNEAQLEKSRLLSDRFSAERPKGSFSTLEIQRTEQGDSAMYLCASSLKRGRGLFYNEQFFGPGTRLTVL.

The genes are TRBV12-3 or TRBV12-4 and TRBJ1-1; TRBD1 is a possible D gene (5 bases). The CDR3 runs 14 residues. Trimming removed 6 bases at V and 5 bases at J, with 16 bases between. The CDR3 DNA reads as TGTGCCAGCAGCCCGGTGGTTGGGGGGACTGAAGCTTTCTTT. Translation gives CASSPVVGGTEAFF.

This chain connects TRBV24-1 to TRBJ2-1; D gene uncertain. This CDR3 has 12 residues. In germline, CDR1 is KGHDR, CDR2 SFDVKD. Trimming shortened V by 10 bases and J by 8 bases, and 14 bases separated the two germline ends. CDR3 residues: CATSPSADEQFF. The CDR3 DNA reads as TGTGCCACTAGCCCCAGCGCGGATGAGCAGTTCTTC.

In regard to this clonotype: A far more abundant clone sits one base away, making this likely a read error. This sequence joins TRBV6-9 and TRBJ2-2, with no clear D. The CDR3 spans 13 residues. Trimming pared 3 bases from V and 6 bases from J, leaving 8 bases between. The germline CDR1 and CDR2 sequences are MNHGY and SVAAGI. The CDR3 here is CASSYGQAGELFF. As DNA, the CDR3 is TGTGCCAGCAGTTACGGGCAAGCCGGGGAGCTGTTTTTT.

This clonotype was found a few times. The V and J genes are TRBV9 and TRBJ1-6; D remains ambiguous. Germline V lookup: CDR1 SGDLS, CDR2 YYNGEE. The CDR3 length is 12 residues. V lost 3 bases and J 7 bases, leaving 5 bases between the germline ends. CDR3 nucleotide sequence: TGTGCCAGCAGCGGCAGCAATTCACCCCTCCACTTT. Its translation is CASSGSNSPLHF.

J is TRBJ2-1 and V is TRBV27; 8 bases align to TRBD2. Germline V lookup: CDR1 MNHEY, CDR2 SMNVEV (reference sequence). Trimming at V came to 9 bases and at J to 1 base, leaving 17 bases not matched to a gene. The CDR3 totals 18 residues. CDR3 residues: CASIPYPRLALSYNEQFF. The CDR3 DNA sequence: TGTGCCAGTATCCCCTACCCCCGACTAGCGCTGTCCTACAATGAGCAGTTCTTC.

On this clonotype itself: Sequence at one end of the junction differs from germline and may be a read error. The rearrangement joins TRBV20-1 to TRBJ2-7; possibly TRBD2 for D (5 bases). Looked up from germline, CDR1 is DFQATT and CDR2 is SNEGSKA (reference sequence). This CDR3 spans 14 amino acids. The CDR3 protein is CIARDRRRYYGQYF. DNA of the CDR3: TGCATTGCTAGAGACCGACGGAGGTACTACGGGCAGTACTTC.

This chain uses TRBV2 with TRBJ1-2; D gene unclear. V lost 7 bases to trimming and J lost 4 bases, with 16 bases between them. The CDR3 length is 14 residues. CDR1 SNHLY and CDR2 FYNNEI come from the germline V gene. The CDR3 DNA is TGTGCCAGCATAGAACGGGCGGAACCCTATGGCTACACCTTC. Encoded protein: CASIERAEPYGYTF.

Many counts were recorded for this clonotype. Here the CDR3 reads CASRQGGDQPQHF. CDR3 nucleotide sequence: TGTGCCAGCAGACAGGGCGGCGATCAGCCCCAGCATTTT. The chain employs TRBV12-3 or TRBV12-4 and TRBJ1-5, with TRBD1 as a possible D gene (6 bases). Trimming stripped 6 bases from V and 5 bases from J, with 11 bases between. CDR3 length: 13 residues.

This clonotype was detected many times. V usage is TRBV30 and J usage is TRBJ2-3; 8 bases are a match to TRBD1. Germline V gene sequence: CDR1 GTSNPN, CDR2 SVGIG (reference sequence). This CDR3 is 14 amino acids long. Trimming at V came to 3 bases and at J to 5 bases, leaving 7 bases not matched to a gene. As DNA, the CDR3 is TGTGCCTGGAGACCAGGGGGCGGAGGAGATACGCAGTATTTT. Translated: CAWRPGGGGDTQYF.

This clonotype was seen many times. V usage is TRBV6-5 and J usage is TRBJ1-1; D uncertain. Germline loops: CDR1 MNHEY, CDR2 SVGAGI. Trimming took off 3 bases at V and 0 bases at J, with 11 bases between the two ends. This CDR3 has 15 amino acids. DNA for the CDR3: TGTGCCAGCAGTTATGACATGCTCATGAACACTGAAGCTTTCTTT. As protein: CASSYDMLMNTEAFF.

This clonotype was picked up many times. The rearrangement uses TRBV20-1 and TRBJ2-5; D is tentatively TRBD1 or TRBD2 (5 bases each). The CDR3 consists of 13 residues. V was cut by 5 bases and J by 7 bases, with 17 bases left in between. Germline assignment: CDR1 DFQATT and CDR2 SNEGSKA (reference sequence). The CDR3 DNA sequence: TGCAGTGCTGGGACCGTCGTTGGGGGGACCCAGTACTTC. Its protein product is CSAGTVVGGTQYF.

This chain connects TRBV6-2 or TRBV6-3 to TRBJ2-5, with 10 bases that match TRBD2. Germline V gene data show CDR1 as MNHEY and CDR2 as SVGEGT. V lost 5 bases and J lost 4; bases outside the gene matches: 13. The CDR3 is made up of 17 amino acids. CDR3 protein: CASSPVVASGRGETQYF. The CDR3 region has the DNA TGTGCCAGCAGTCCGGTAGTAGCTAGCGGGAGAGGAGAGACCCAGTACTTC.